Sequencing of this T cell receptor (beta chain) was carried out in a study of OX40 agonist ivuxolimab in advanced cancers. At the level of the study: Therapy given before enrollment (anti-PD-1, anti-PD-L1 or anti-CTLA-4) was allowed, and 40% to 45% had some. The study's findings and limits: The study observed clonal expansion of CD4+ and CD8+ blood T cells by week 6 at 0.1 to 3.0 mg/kg. Low normalized T-cell clonal expansion was also seen in some nonresponders. Undetermined was the antigen specificity of the expanded peripheral T cells.

Libraries were prepared by immunoSEQ multiplex PCR; TCRdb keeps only in-frame clonotypes and omits some of them. The profile shows 150 to 200 clones, around 87% of them singletons. Note on this clone: Its antigen is as yet unknown. Relative to the germline gene, one junction end is altered; a read error may explain this. The DNA includes a base that is either unread or ambiguous, and X takes the place of its residue.

Germline loops: CDR1 LNHDA, CDR2 SQIVND (reference sequence). This CDR3 has 16 residues. The specimen was taken in a trial of the OX40 agonist ivuxolimab. The clonotype comes from an adult with an advanced solid tumor such as melanoma, head and neck, liver or kidney cancer. The V and J genes are TRBV19 and TRBJ1-3; D perhaps matches TRBD1 (6 bases). CDR3 amino acids: CAXSIGGQSSGNTIYF. CDR3 nucleotide sequence: TGTGCCRGTAGTATAGGAGGACAGTCCTCTGGAAACACCATATATTTT.